Each of the 14 T cell receptor beta chains below was sequenced from the same sample in a study of blood T cells in healthy people across ages. Primers used in a second PCR of about 6 to 11 cycles were a sample-barcoded 5' primer and a J-beta primer mix. A single record per CDR3 protein comes from TCRdb applying MiXCR to the 5' RACE reads. The table shows 1.5 million to 2 million distinct CDR3 sequences, with 30% to 40% occurring only once. Input material: blood. Source of these receptors: a human donor in good health.

The V call is TRBV6-5, the J call TRBJ1-1, with D maybe TRBD1 (5 bases). Trimming pared 1 base from V and 1 base from J, leaving 10 bases between. The CDR3 has 15 amino acids. Germline values: CDR1 MNHEY, CDR2 SVGAGI. For the CDR3, the DNA is TGTGCCAGCAGTTACTTCCAGACAGCGAACACTGAAGCTTTCTTT. This sequence encodes CASSYFQTANTEAFF.

This chain joins TRBV20-1 and TRBJ1-6, with a tentative D call TRBD1 (5 bases). This CDR3 is built from 17 residues. Germline CDR1 reads DFQATT; CDR2 reads SNEGSKA (reference sequence). Trimming pared 0 bases from V and 6 bases from J, leaving 18 bases between. CDR3 residues: CSARDHIGETVNSPLHF. Here the CDR3 DNA reads TGCAGTGCTAGAGATCATATCGGGGAGACAGTTAATTCACCCCTCCACTTT.

This clonotype was observed a handful of times. The rearrangement links TRBV5-1 to TRBJ2-4, with D possibly TRBD1 on 6 matching bases. V was shortened by 0 bases and J by 2 bases, with 18 bases between the two germline ends. CDR3 size: 18 residues. Germline V CDR1 and CDR2: SGHRS, YFSETQ. CDR3 protein: CASSLDRRGEESKNIQYF. The CDR3 DNA follows: TGCGCCAGCAGCTTGGACCGCAGGGGAGAGGAATCCAAAAACATTCAGTACTTC.

This clonotype came up a few times. The CDR3 nucleotides read TGCAGTGCTACAGAGGCTAGCACGAAGACCCAGTACTTC. Its protein is CSATEASTKTQYF. The chain recombines TRBV20-1 with TRBJ2-4, with D perhaps matching TRBD2 (5 bases). The end of the DNA aligns better with TRBJ2-5, so the J call may be wrong. The CDR3 totals 13 residues. The germline V gene encodes CDR1 DFQATT and CDR2 SNEGSKA (reference sequence).

V is TRBV4-3 and J is TRBJ2-7; TRBD2 is a possible D gene (6 bases). Looked up from germline, CDR1 is LGHNA and CDR2 is YSLEER. Trimming removed 0 bases from V and 7 bases from J, with 13 bases in between. CDR3 length equals 14 residues. The CDR3 spells CASSQEYGGTEQYF. CDR3 DNA sequence: TGCGCCAGCAGCCAAGAGTACGGGGGAACAGAGCAGTACTTC.

The chain has TRBV6-6 and TRBJ2-1; D remains ambiguous. This CDR3 has 16 amino acids. From germline, CDR1 is MNHNY and CDR2 SVGAGI (reference sequence). Trimming shortened V by 6 bases and J by 1 base, and 16 bases separated the two germline ends. CDR3 in amino acids: CASSSFKGSSYNEQFF. The CDR3 nucleotides are TGTGCCAGCAGCAGTTTTAAGGGCAGTTCCTACAATGAGCAGTTCTTC.

In this sample, this clonotype turned up a few times. DNA for the CDR3: TGTGCCAGCAGCTTAGATGGGGCCTCGGGGGCCAACGTCCTGACTTTC. Amino acids: CASSLDGASGANVLTF. The chain employs TRBV7-2 and TRBJ2-6; D may be TRBD1 (5 bases). The CDR3 length is 16 residues. In germline, CDR1 is SGHTA, CDR2 FQGNSA. Trimming cost V 1 base and J 4 bases, with 11 bases left between them.

This clonotype was counted a few times. This sequence joins TRBV5-5 and TRBJ1-2; a weak D match, TRBD1 (5 bases). This CDR3 is 17 amino acids long. Germline V gene data show CDR1 as SGHKS and CDR2 as YYEKEE (reference sequence). V lost 0 bases and J lost 4, with 19 bases in between. Here the CDR3 DNA reads TGTGCCAGCAGCTTGGAAATAGTTGGGGGGTTCGGCTATGGCTACACCTTC. Protein sequence: CASSLEIVGGFGYGYTF. The whole variable domain, filled in from reference TRBV5-5 and TRBJ1-2, reads DAGVTQSPTHLIKTRGQQVTLRCSPISGHKSVSWYQQVLGQGPQFIFQYYEKEERGRGNFPDRFSARQFPNYSSELNVNALLLGDSALYLCASSLEIVGGFGYGYTFGSGTRLTVV.

The chain couples TRBV24-1 to TRBJ2-2; D is unclear. Trimming pared 9 bases from V and 3 bases from J, leaving 7 bases between. The CDR3 has 12 residues. Germline values: CDR1 KGHDR, CDR2 SFDVKD. CDR3 in amino acids: CATSGDTGELFF. The CDR3, as DNA: TGTGCCACCTCAGGTGACACCGGGGAGCTGTTTTTT.

The chain links TRBV27 to TRBJ2-3; 11 positions match TRBD1. The CDR3 spans 15 residues. Germline V CDR1 and CDR2: MNHEY, SMNVEV (reference sequence). V was pared by 7 bases and J by 6 bases, with 9 bases of the junction left unmatched. The CDR3 DNA reads as TGTGCCAGCACCTTAGTAGGGACAGGGGGGGATACGCAGTATTTT. Translated, it gives CASTLVGTGGDTQYF.

The chain links TRBV6-2 or TRBV6-3 to TRBJ2-5; D is possibly TRBD2 (6 bases). V shed 6 bases and J shed 11 bases, with 16 bases lying between them. The germline CDR1 and CDR2 sequences are MNHEY and SVGEGT. The CDR3 covers 12 residues. CDR3 residues: CASSWTPGEQYF. The CDR3 nucleotides are TGTGCCAGCAGCTGGACCCCGGGGGAGCAGTACTTC.

This clonotype was detected only a few times. The rearrangement joins TRBV2 to TRBJ2-5; D remains ambiguous. The V gene lost 3 bases and the J gene lost 5 bases, with 7 bases spanning the gap. Germline CDR1 is SNHLY and CDR2 is FYNNEI. This CDR3 is 12 amino acids long. The CDR3 loop is CASSDVGETQYF. The CDR3 DNA reads TGTGCCAGCAGTGATGTCGGGGAGACCCAGTACTTC.

This clonotype has more than one count but fewer than ten. The gene calls are TRBV12-3 or TRBV12-4 and TRBJ1-4; possible D gene TRBD1, 6 bases. V gave up 5 bases and J gave up 8 bases, with 15 bases separating them. This CDR3 is built from 14 residues. The CDR3 sequence: CASSLQGEREKLFF. In nucleotides, the CDR3 is TGTGCCAGCAGTCTACAGGGTGAAAGAGAAAAACTGTTTTTT.

The chain is built from TRBV10-3 and TRBJ1-5; TRBD1 aligns across 7 bases. There are 17 residues in the CDR3. Trimming at V came to 3 bases and at J to 1 base, leaving 9 bases not matched to a gene. Germline V gene data show CDR1 as ENHRY and CDR2 as SYGVKD. CDR3 nucleotide sequence: TGTGCCATCAGTGACGGCAGGGGGGGATTGAGCAATCAGCCCCAGCATTTT. Translating gives CAISDGRGGLSNQPQHF.